This T cell receptor (beta chain) was profiled in a study of T cells in Graves' hyperthyroidism and ophthalmopathy (dated by TCRdb to the late 2010s). General notes on the study: Peripheral blood samples were taken at initial diagnosis, before any treatment was given. A discovery cohort of 95 to 100 patients, approximately 45 with Graves' ophthalmopathy and 55 to 65 with stable Graves' hyperthyroidism, was used to find distinguishing TCR V-J signatures. Prospective prediction of ophthalmopathy was tested in an independent validation cohort of approximately 18 hyperthyroidism patients and 17 patients who later progressed to ophthalmopathy. For training and testing, the 100 patients in the discovery cohort were randomly divided in a 7:3 ratio. Thyroid tissue and blood T-cell repertoires from about six Graves' hyperthyroidism patients were also compared in the study. Once sampling was done, hyperthyroidism patients were given methimazole at a starting dose of 30 mg daily, whereas ophthalmopathy patients were given high-dose intravenous methylprednisolone. The paper reports TCR Vbeta CDR3 sequencing of roughly 140 peripheral blood samples: 40 to 45 ophthalmopathy, some 80 hyperthyroidism and approximately 17 progressor patients. Overall study results and their limits: Ophthalmopathy was separated from stable hyperthyroidism by a 13 V-J signature model, with 85% to 90% sensitivity and 81% to 82% specificity obtained in cross-validation and 80%/75% obtained in testing. Blood samples also contained most of the expanded thyroid clonotypes (frequency above 0.001), which suggests that blood repertoires may reflect thyroid immune responses. No statistical method was used to set the sample size in advance, and investigators knew the group allocation. In validation, the model predicted progression to ophthalmopathy with approximately 71% sensitivity and 72.22% specificity, a median of 6.5 months before onset.

In this sample, this clonotype turned up a few times. This receptor's antigen is unknown. No base quality information exists; no much larger clone differs at one position. Amplification of TCR beta CDR3 regions was carried out from RNA transcripts. The TCR CDR3 was subjected to a first round of RT-PCR using the HTBI primer set and the Qiagen OneStep RT-PCR kit. A second multiplex PCR round built the libraries, followed by size selection and purification. Libraries were sequenced paired-end with 100 bp reads on an Illumina HiSeq2000. The study's own analysis went as follows. SOAPnuke was used to process the raw data, removing reads that contained adapters or uncalled bases, had a mean Phred below 15, or lacked an exact match to the constant primer or identifier. COPE v1.2.5 was used to merge the high-quality paired reads, and each unique nucleotide sequence was defined as a clonotype. MiTCR v1.1 was used to align the clonotypes against IMGT TRBV, TRBD and TRBJ reference segments. The analysis was restricted to V-J combinations with a frequency above 0.0001, which together covered 99.2% of the repertoires. A TCS score was defined as the ratio of F50 (clonal expansion) to E x V (chaos), with BLOSUM62-based TCRdist applied between CDR3 peptides within each V-J. Welch's t-statistics and random forest reduced around 550 V-J features to roughly 13, which were used in a naive Bayes classifier (R e1071). The Morisita-Horn index was used to measure how similar the thyroid and blood repertoires were. In TCRdb, the public reads were trimmed at Q25 with fastp and aligned with MiXCR, with productive beta chains retained. Rows are unified per CDR3 protein, each entry keeping the most common DNA and genes. TCRdb, not the authors, supplied the V and J calls. The sample contains hundreds of thousands of distinct CDR3 sequences, 35% to 40% of them found a single time. Jointly, the top ten make up over 8% of the sample.

A patient counted as having stable Graves' hyperthyroidism if no progression to ophthalmopathy occurred over 18 months of follow-up. The hyperthyroidism patients were between 18 and 65 years old and newly diagnosed, with a disease duration of less than 2 months. Exclusion was applied to patients with uncontrolled infections, other autoimmune diseases, pregnancy or lactation. Diagnoses were established on the basis of clinical symptoms, serum thyroxine and TRAb, thyroid ultrasound, and orbital computed tomography. PBMCs were separated from roughly 10 ml of fresh peripheral blood using Ficoll-Paque density gradient centrifugation. Total RNA was extracted with Trizol reagent, and quality was checked on an Agilent 2100 Bioanalyzer. This TCR came from a man younger than 35 with Graves' hyperthyroidism. The sequencing sample was made of blood.

The DNA is as follows: TGTGCCGCCTCGCCGGGACTAGCGAACACCGGGGAGCTGTTTTTT. Its protein reads: CAASPGLANTGELFF. The rearranged chain carries TRBV19 and TRBJ2-2; TRBD2 fits 8 bases in the junction. From the cysteine through the phenylalanine, the CDR3 covers 15 amino acids. Kept here is only the CDR3 DNA, which spans 45 bases and is read in frame from base 1. Trimming leaves V shorter by 11 bases and J shorter by 0 bases, with the junction holding 8 bases beyond the gene matches. CDR1 and CDR2, per the germline V gene (reference sequence), are LNHDA and SQIVND.